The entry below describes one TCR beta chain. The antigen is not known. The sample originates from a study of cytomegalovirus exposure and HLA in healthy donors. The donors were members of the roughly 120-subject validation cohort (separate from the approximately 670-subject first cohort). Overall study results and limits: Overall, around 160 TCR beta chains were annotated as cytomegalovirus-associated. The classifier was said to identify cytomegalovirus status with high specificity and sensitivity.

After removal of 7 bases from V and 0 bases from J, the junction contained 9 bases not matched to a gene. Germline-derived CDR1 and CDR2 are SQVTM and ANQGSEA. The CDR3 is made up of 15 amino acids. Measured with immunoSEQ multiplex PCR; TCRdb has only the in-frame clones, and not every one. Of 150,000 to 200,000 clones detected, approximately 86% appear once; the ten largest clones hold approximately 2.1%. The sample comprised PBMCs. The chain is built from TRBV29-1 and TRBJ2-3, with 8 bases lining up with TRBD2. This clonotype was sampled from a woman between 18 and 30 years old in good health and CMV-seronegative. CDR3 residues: CSGSGIFSSTDTQYF. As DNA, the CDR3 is TGCAGCGGTAGCGGGATCTTCTCTAGCACAGATACGCAGTATTTT.